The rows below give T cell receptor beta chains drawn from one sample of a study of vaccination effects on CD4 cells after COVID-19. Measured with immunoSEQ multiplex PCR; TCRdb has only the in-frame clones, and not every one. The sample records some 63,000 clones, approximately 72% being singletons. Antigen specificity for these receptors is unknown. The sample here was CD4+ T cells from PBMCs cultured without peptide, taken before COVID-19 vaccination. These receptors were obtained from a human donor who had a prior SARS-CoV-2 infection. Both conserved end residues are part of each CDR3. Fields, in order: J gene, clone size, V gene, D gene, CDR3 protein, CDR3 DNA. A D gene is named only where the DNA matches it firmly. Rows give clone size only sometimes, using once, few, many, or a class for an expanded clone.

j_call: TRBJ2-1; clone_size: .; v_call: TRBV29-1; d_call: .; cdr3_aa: CSVDTASGGNYNEQFF; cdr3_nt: TGCAGCGTTGATACAGCCTCGGGCGGGAACTACAATGAGCAGTTCTTC
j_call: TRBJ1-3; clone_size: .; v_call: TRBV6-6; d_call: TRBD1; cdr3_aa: CASRDNRGKGDTIYF; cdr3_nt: TGTGCCAGCAGAGACAACAGGGGCAAAGGAGACACCATATATTTT
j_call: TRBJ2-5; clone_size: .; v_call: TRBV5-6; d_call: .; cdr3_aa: CASSQDQETQYF; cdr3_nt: TGTGCCAGCAGCCAGGACCAAGAGACCCAGTACTTC
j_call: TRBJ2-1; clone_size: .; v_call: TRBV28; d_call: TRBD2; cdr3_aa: CASSTRVESGLAGPSEQFF; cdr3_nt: TGTGCCAGCAGTACCCGCGTCGAATCGGGACTAGCGGGGCCAAGTGAGCAGTTCTTC
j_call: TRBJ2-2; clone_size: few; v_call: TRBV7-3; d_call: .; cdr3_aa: CASTSDGELFF; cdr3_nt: TGTGCCAGCACCTCGGACGGGGAGCTGTTTTTT
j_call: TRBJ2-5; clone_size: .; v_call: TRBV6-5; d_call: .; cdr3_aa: CASSPQGRETQYF; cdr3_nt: TGTGCCAGTTCGCCACAGGGACGGGAGACCCAGTACTTC
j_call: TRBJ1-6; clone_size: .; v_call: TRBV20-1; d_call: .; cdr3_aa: CSASRQGQAPLHF; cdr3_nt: TGCAGTGCTAGTCGGCAGGGGCAGGCACCCCTCCACTTT
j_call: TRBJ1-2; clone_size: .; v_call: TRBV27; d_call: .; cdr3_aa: CASSLKANYGYTF; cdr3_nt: TGTGCCAGCAGCCTGAAAGCTAACTATGGCTACACCTTC
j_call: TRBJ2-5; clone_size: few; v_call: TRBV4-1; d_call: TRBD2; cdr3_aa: CASSHGETSGGETQYF; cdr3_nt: TGCGCCAGCAGCCATGGCGAGACTAGCGGGGGAGAGACCCAGTACTTC
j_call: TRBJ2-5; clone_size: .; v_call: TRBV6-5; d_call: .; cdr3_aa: CASSYSRAQETQYF; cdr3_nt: TGTGCCAGCAGTTACTCTCGGGCCCAAGAGACCCAGTACTTC
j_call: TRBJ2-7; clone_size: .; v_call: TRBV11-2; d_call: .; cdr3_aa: CASSLAGTYEQYF; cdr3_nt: TGTGCCAGCAGCTTAGCCGGTACCTACGAGCAGTACTTC
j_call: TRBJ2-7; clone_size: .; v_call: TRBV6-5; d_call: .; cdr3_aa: CASTSLSYEQYF; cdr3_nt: TGTGCCAGCACGTCGCTATCCTACGAGCAGTACTTC
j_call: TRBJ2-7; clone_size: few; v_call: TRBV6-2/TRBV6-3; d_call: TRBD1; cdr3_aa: CASSYDRVNEQYF; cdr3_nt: TGTGCCAGCAGTTACGACAGGGTAAACGAGCAGTACTTC
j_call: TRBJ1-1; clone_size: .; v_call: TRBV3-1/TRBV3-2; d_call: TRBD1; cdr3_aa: CASSQSRLRQGAYMNTEAFF; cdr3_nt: TGTGCCAGCAGCCAATCTCGTCTCAGACAGGGGGCCTATATGAACACTGAAGCTTTCTTT
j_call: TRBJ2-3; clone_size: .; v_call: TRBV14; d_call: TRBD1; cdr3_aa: CASSQGQGSVVTQYF; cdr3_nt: TGTGCCAGCAGCCAGGGACAGGGCAGCGTTGTTACGCAGTATTTT
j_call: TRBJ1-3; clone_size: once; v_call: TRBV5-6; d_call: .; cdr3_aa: CASSQTGEGFNTIYF; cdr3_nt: TGTGCCAGCAGCCAGACAGGCGAAGGTTTCAACACCATATATTTT
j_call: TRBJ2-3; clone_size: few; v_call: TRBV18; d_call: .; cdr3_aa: CASSLRDTTDTQYF; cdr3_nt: TGTGCCAGCTCACTAAGGGACACCACAGATACGCAGTATTTT
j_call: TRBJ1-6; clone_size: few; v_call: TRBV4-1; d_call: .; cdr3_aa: CASSQGHLYNSPLHF; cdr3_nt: TGCGCCAGCAGCCAGGGACACCTATATAATTCACCCCTCCACTTT
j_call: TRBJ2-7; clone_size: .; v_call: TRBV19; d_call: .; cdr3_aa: CASSIGTSPSYEQYF; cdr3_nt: TGTGCCAGTAGTATTGGGACATCCCCCTCCTACGAGCAGTACTTC
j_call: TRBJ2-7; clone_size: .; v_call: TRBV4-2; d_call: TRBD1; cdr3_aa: CASSQERQGAYEQYF; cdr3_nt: TGTGCCAGCAGCCAAGAACGGCAGGGGGCCTACGAGCAGTACTTC
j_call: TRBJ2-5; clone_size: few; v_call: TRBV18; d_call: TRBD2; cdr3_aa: CASSPLREGKTQYF; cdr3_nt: TGTGCCAGCTCACCATTACGGGAGGGAAAGACCCAGTACTTC
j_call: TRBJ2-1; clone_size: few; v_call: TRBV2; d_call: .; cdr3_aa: CASSEQRQGGHNEQFF; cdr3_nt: TGTGCCAGCAGTGAACAACGGCAGGGGGGCCACAATGAGCAGTTCTTC
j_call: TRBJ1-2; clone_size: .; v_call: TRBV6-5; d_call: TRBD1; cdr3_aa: CAISPTGGGYTF; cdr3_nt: TGTGCCATCTCACCTACAGGGGGTGGCTACACCTTC
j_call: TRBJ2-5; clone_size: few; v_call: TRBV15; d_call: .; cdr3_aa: CATSRGGGEQRTQYF; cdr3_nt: TGTGCCACCAGCAGAGGGGGCGGGGAGCAACGGACCCAGTACTTC